Each of the 25 T cell receptor beta chains below was sequenced from the same sample in a study of blood T cells in healthy people across ages. Combining a sample-barcoded 5' primer with a J-beta primer mix, a second PCR ran for about 6 to 12 cycles. TCRdb redid the calling of the 5' RACE reads with MiXCR, one entry per CDR3 protein. The sample contains about 1.6 million distinct CDR3 sequences, around 36% of which appear only once. The sample consisted of blood. The receptors were sampled from a woman aged 30 to 39 in good health.

This chain links TRBV6-1 with TRBJ2-3, with 11 nucleotides matching TRBD2. Germline assignment: CDR1 MNHNS and CDR2 SASEGT. J was trimmed by 0 bases and V by 6 bases; bases with no gene match: 14. CDR3 length: 19 residues. In DNA, the CDR3 is TGTGCCAGCAGCGCCTTAGCGGGGGGGCTACGAACGAGCACAGATACGCAGTATTTT. The encoded protein is CASSALAGGLRTSTDTQYF.

The rearrangement links TRBV20-1 to TRBJ2-3, with TRBD2 as a possible D gene (6 bases). CDR1 and CDR2 (germline): DFQATT, SNEGSKA (reference sequence). This CDR3 region has 14 residues. The germline V and J ends were trimmed by 4 bases and 4 bases, with 15 bases remaining between them. CDR3 sequence reads: CSAIRSGLADTQYF. The CDR3 nucleotides are TGCAGTGCTATCCGTAGCGGATTGGCAGATACGCAGTATTTT.

This clonotype has more than one count but fewer than ten. V is TRBV27 and J is TRBJ2-7; possibly TRBD2 for D (8 bases). V lost 10 bases to trimming and J lost 6 bases, with 22 bases between them. CDR3 size: 14 residues. CDR1 MNHEY and CDR2 SMNVEV come from the germline V gene (reference sequence). The CDR3 is CATISRGAGGEQYF. The CDR3 region has the DNA TGTGCCACGATTTCCAGGGGGGCGGGGGGCGAGCAGTACTTC.

The V and J genes are TRBV27 and TRBJ1-6; D is possibly TRBD1 (6 bases). The germline V gene has CDR1 MNHEY and CDR2 SMNVEV (reference sequence). The CDR3 extends over 19 amino acids. The V end lost 5 bases, the J end lost 0 bases, and 20 bases lay between the germline ends. The CDR3 here is CASSPRAFDRSSYNSPLHF. CDR3 nucleotide sequence: TGTGCCAGCAGTCCTAGGGCCTTTGACAGGAGCTCCTATAATTCACCCCTCCACTTT.

The DNA for the CDR3 is TGTGCCAGCAAGGTTACTAGCGGGGGGGCAAGGGAGCAGTTCTTC. As protein: CASKVTSGGAREQFF. V usage is TRBV6-5 and J usage is TRBJ2-1, with 13 positions matching TRBD2. Germline V gene data show CDR1 as MNHEY and CDR2 as SVGAGI. The CDR3 contains 15 residues. The junction had 10 bases not matched to a gene; V was cut back by 7 bases and J by 10 bases.

The chain recombines TRBV29-1 with TRBJ2-5, with a tentative D call TRBD1 (5 bases). CDR3 length equals 13 residues. V was trimmed by 7 bases and J by 2 bases, leaving 14 bases between them. CDR1 is SQVTM, CDR2 ANQGSEA, per germline. The CDR3 region is CSGTGQGQETQYF. CDR3 coding DNA: TGCAGCGGGACCGGCCAGGGTCAAGAGACCCAGTACTTC. The full variable domain, rest sourced from reference TRBV29-1 and TRBJ2-5, is SAVISQKPSRDICQRGTSLTIQCQVDSQVTMMFWYRQQPGQSLTLIATANQGSEATYESGFVIDKFPISRPNLTFSTLTVSNMSPEDSSIYLCSGTGQGQETQYFGPGTRLLVL.

The chain has TRBV7-3 and TRBJ2-2; 10 bases line up with TRBD2. Trimming removed 6 bases from V and 0 bases from J; junction bases left unmatched: 4. Germline lookup yields CDR1 SGHTA and CDR2 FQGTGA. This CDR3 contains 16 residues. The CDR3 DNA follows: TGTGCCAGCAGGGAAACTAGCGGGGCGAACACCGGGGAGCTGTTTTTT. This translates into CASRETSGANTGELFF.

This clonotype has more than one count but fewer than ten. The V gene is TRBV20-1, the J gene TRBJ2-1, with D unresolved. Per germline, CDR1 DFQATT and CDR2 SNEGSKA (reference sequence). V lost 8 bases and J lost 0, with 11 bases in between. This CDR3 region has 13 residues. CDR3 sequence reads: CSSWMRSYNEQFF. CDR3 DNA sequence: TGCAGTTCTTGGATGCGCTCCTACAATGAGCAGTTCTTC.

This clonotype was counted a few times. This sequence joins TRBV3-1 and TRBJ2-5; 12 bases match TRBD2. V trimming: 1 base; J trimming: 5 bases; junction bases outside the gene matches: 5. The CDR3 has 16 amino acids. The germline CDR1 and CDR2 sequences are LGHDT and YNNKEL (reference sequence). CDR3 sequence (DNA): TGTGCCAGCAGCCAAGGGCTAGCGGGAGGGCCGGAGACCCAGTACTTC. Protein: CASSQGLAGGPETQYF.

This clonotype was seen a few times. The chain couples TRBV7-8 to TRBJ1-4, with 7 bases that match TRBD1. The CDR3 contains 14 residues. V gave up 4 bases and J gave up 8 bases; unmatched junction bases: 7. Germline V CDR1 and CDR2: SGHVS, FQNEAQ. Written as DNA, the CDR3 is TGTGCCAGCAGCTCGGGGACAGCCATGGAAAAACTGTTTTTT. Translation gives CASSSGTAMEKLFF.

The chain joins TRBV7-9 to TRBJ1-2, with 7 bases matching TRBD1. The germline gives CDR1 SEHNR, CDR2 FQNEAQ (reference sequence). The ends lost 5 bases at V and 7 bases at J; junction bases unmatched: 7. CDR3 length equals 13 residues. In DNA, the CDR3 is TGTGCCAGCAGCGGAGACAGGGCGGCTGGCTACACCTTC. Translation: CASSGDRAAGYTF.

Concerning this clonotype: One base away lies a much larger clone, so this may be a sequencing read error. The chain is built from TRBV20-1 and TRBJ2-1; D not resolved. The germline V gene has CDR1 DFQATT and CDR2 SNEGSKA (reference sequence). V lost 4 bases, J lost 3 bases, and 28 bases lay in between. This CDR3 is 19 amino acids long. The CDR3 reads CSANDRDGSITRLYNEQFF. The CDR3 nucleotides read TGCAGTGCTAATGATAGAGATGGGTCTATCACCCGACTCTACAATGAGCAGTTCTTC.

The sample holds a few counts of this clonotype. The V call is TRBV9, the J call TRBJ2-7; possibly TRBD2 for D (5 bases). CDR1 is SGDLS and CDR2 is YYNGEE in the germline V gene. The length of the CDR3 is 13 residues. The V end lost 0 bases, the J end lost 6 bases, and 10 bases lay between the germline ends. The CDR3 bases are TGTGCCAGCAGCGTAGCGGGGAGCAGCGAGCAGTACTTC. It encodes CASSVAGSSEQYF.

This clonotype came up many times. Mismatch with germline at one junction end may stem from a read error. The chain carries TRBV5-1 and TRBJ2-7; possibly TRBD2 for D (6 bases). CDR1 SGHRS and CDR2 YFSETQ come from the germline V gene. The CDR3 spans 13 residues. The CDR3: CASSLEAGYEQYF. CDR3 DNA: TGTGCCAGCAGCTTAGAGGCGGGGTACGAGCAGTACTTC.

The chain combines TRBV7-9 with TRBJ2-7; D call uncertain. CDR1 and CDR2 (germline): SEHNR, FQNEAQ (reference sequence). The CDR3 has 14 residues. Trimming cost V 3 bases and J 2 bases, with 11 bases left between them. The DNA for the CDR3 is TGTGCCAGCAGCTTCACGGACGGAACCTACGAGCAGTACTTC. It encodes CASSFTDGTYEQYF.

V is TRBV6-5 and J is TRBJ2-3; 9 bases line up with TRBD1. Germline assignment: CDR1 MNHEY and CDR2 SVGAGI. Germline trimming cut 10 bases from V and 3 bases from J; bases unmatched to any gene: 11. The CDR3 runs 15 residues. CDR3 sequence (DNA): TGTGCCAACAGCCCGGGACAGGGCACAACAGATACGCAGTATTTT. Translation: CANSPGQGTTDTQYF.

The chain couples TRBV28 to TRBJ1-1, with 10 bases identical to TRBD1. CDR1 and CDR2 (germline): MDHEN, SYDVKM. CDR3 size: 17 residues. V dropped 8 bases and J dropped 4; count of bases not matched to a gene: 16. The DNA for the CDR3 is TGTGCCAGCCTGGATCCCGTCCCGGGACAGGGGTTCACTGAAGCTTTCTTT. Translated, it gives CASLDPVPGQGFTEAFF.

This clonotype was found many times. V gene TRBV20-1 combines with J gene TRBJ2-3; no reliable D call. Germline CDR1 and CDR2: DFQATT and SNEGSKA (reference sequence). The V gene lost 3 bases and the J gene lost 1 base, with 14 bases spanning the gap. CDR3 length: 15 amino acids. CDR3 residues: CSASPPGFRTDTQYF. CDR3 DNA sequence: TGCAGTGCTAGCCCCCCCGGATTCCGCACAGATACGCAGTATTTT.

CDR3 DNA: TGTGCCAGTAGCTATCAAATGGGCGTTTCTTCCTACAATGAGCAGTTCTTC. Protein product: CASSYQMGVSSYNEQFF. The rearrangement links TRBV19 to TRBJ2-1; no reliable D call. CDR1 and CDR2 (germline): LNHDA, SQIVND (reference sequence). The CDR3 runs 17 residues. V lost 6 bases and J lost 1, with 19 bases in between.

V and J are TRBV2 and TRBJ2-5; D gene uncertain. The germline CDR1 and CDR2 sequences are SNHLY and FYNNEI. Trimming cost V 3 bases and J 1 base, with 9 bases left between them. The CDR3 has 14 residues. CDR3 protein: CASSEVALQETQYF. The DNA of the CDR3 is TGTGCCAGCAGTGAGGTGGCACTCCAAGAGACCCAGTACTTC.

This clonotype was detected a few times. The chain is built from TRBV7-6 and TRBJ2-7, with D possibly TRBD1 on 6 matching bases. The CDR3 consists of 13 residues. Trimming shortened V by 5 bases and J by 5 bases, and 13 bases separated the two germline ends. Looked up from germline, CDR1 is SGHVS and CDR2 is FNYEAQ. The CDR3, as DNA: TGTGCCAGCAGCACGTCACAGGGAAACGAGCAGTACTTC. Amino acid sequence: CASSTSQGNEQYF.

The V and J genes are TRBV20-1 and TRBJ1-1; D ambiguous. Trimming took off 4 bases at V and 4 bases at J, with 13 bases between the two ends. This CDR3 region has 13 residues. Germline values: CDR1 DFQATT, CDR2 SNEGSKA (reference sequence). The CDR3 coding sequence is TGCAGTGCTATGAGGGTTATGGGCACTGAAGCTTTCTTT. It is translated as CSAMRVMGTEAFF.

The genes are TRBV9 and TRBJ2-7; D call uncertain. Germline V gene sequence: CDR1 SGDLS, CDR2 YYNGEE. This CDR3 is built from 13 residues. Trimming removed 0 bases from V and 6 bases from J, with 10 bases in between. The chain's CDR3 is CASSVGGATEQYF. For the CDR3, the DNA is TGTGCCAGCAGCGTAGGAGGAGCAACCGAGCAGTACTTC.

This chain links TRBV6-2 or TRBV6-3 with TRBJ1-2; D unresolved. Trimming removed 8 bases at V and 4 bases at J, with 14 bases between. The length of the CDR3 is 13 residues. Germline values: CDR1 MNHEY, CDR2 SVGEGT. The CDR3 here is CASVRGSSYGYTF. Here the CDR3 DNA reads TGTGCCAGCGTCAGAGGGAGTTCCTATGGCTACACCTTC.

V usage is TRBV20-1 and J usage is TRBJ2-3, with D unclear. The CDR3 sequence is 13 residues long. Trimming removed 4 bases at V and 1 base at J, with 9 bases between. The germline gives CDR1 DFQATT, CDR2 SNEGSKA (reference sequence). CDR3 residues: CSATGPGTDTQYF. The DNA of the CDR3 is TGCAGTGCTACAGGACCCGGCACAGATACGCAGTATTTT.